Shown below are 28 T cell receptor beta chains from a single sample sequenced in a study of T cells in Graves' hyperthyroidism and ophthalmopathy. Researchers took RNA transcripts and amplified the TCR beta CDR3 regions from them. First-round RT-PCR of the TCR CDR3 relied on the HTBI primer set. TCRdb reprocessed the multiplex PCR reads via MiXCR and lists one record per CDR3 protein. The sample records under 450,000 distinct CDR3 sequences, 15% to 17% being singletons. Sequenced: blood. The origin of the receptors is a woman in her late teens or twenties with Graves' hyperthyroidism.

Turning to this clonotype: The junction departs from germline at one end; a sequencing error may be responsible. V is TRBV7-9 and J is TRBJ2-1; D uncertain. This CDR3 region has 10 residues. CDR1 is SEHNR, CDR2 FQNEAQ, per germline (reference sequence). In nucleotides, the CDR3 is TGTGCCAGCGAGTACAATAAGCAGTTCTTC. It codes for CASEYNKQFF.

The chain couples TRBV29-1 to TRBJ2-1; 10 bases map to TRBD1. Germline assignment: CDR1 SQVTM and CDR2 ANQGSEA. This CDR3 has 13 residues. V shed 4 bases and J 7 bases; nucleotides not matched to a gene: 4. The CDR3 sequence: CSVASGQGNEQFF. The CDR3 coding sequence is TGCAGCGTTGCCTCGGGACAGGGGAATGAGCAGTTCTTC.

This clonotype was observed a few times. The chain has TRBV5-1 and TRBJ1-6, with 7 positions matching TRBD1. The V gene's germline CDR1 is SGHRS and CDR2 YFSETQ. The CDR3 consists of 14 residues. After removal of 4 bases from V and 5 bases from J, the junction contained 3 bases not matched to a gene. The CDR3, as DNA: TGCGCCAGCAGCCGGGACAGCCATAATTCACCCCTCCACTTT. Protein: CASSRDSHNSPLHF.

This clonotype was seen repeatedly, ten times or more. The CDR3 protein is CASSFSGGSYNEQFF. The CDR3 DNA follows: TGTGCCAGCAGCTTTAGCGGGGGTTCCTACAATGAGCAGTTCTTC. The rearrangement joins TRBV7-3 to TRBJ2-1; 9 positions match TRBD2. J was trimmed by 1 base and V by 3 bases; bases with no gene match: 1. The CDR3 has 15 amino acids. Germline values: CDR1 SGHTA, CDR2 FQGTGA.

The sample holds many counts of this clonotype. The CDR3 loop reads CASSLVLDTRTHDTEAFF. The CDR3 DNA is TGTGCCAGCAGCTTAGTATTGGACACCAGAACCCATGACACTGAAGCTTTCTTT. V usage is TRBV7-8 and J usage is TRBJ1-1, with D possibly matching TRBD1 (5 bases). The CDR3 runs to 18 residues. Germline loops: CDR1 SGHVS, CDR2 FQNEAQ. Between the trimmed V and J ends, which lost 1 base and 3 bases, there was a span of 21 bases.

V usage is TRBV10-3 and J usage is TRBJ1-4; D unclear. Trimming cost V 4 bases and J 7 bases, with 4 bases left between them. The CDR3 extends over 11 amino acids. Per the germline V gene, CDR1 is ENHRY and CDR2 is SYGVKD. The CDR3 region is CAISGGEKLFF. The CDR3 nucleotides read TGTGCCATCAGTGGGGGTGAAAAACTGTTTTTT.

The V gene is TRBV7-8, the J gene TRBJ2-1; D might be TRBD2 (6 bases). CDR3 length: 13 amino acids. Germline-derived CDR1 and CDR2 are SGHVS and FQNEAQ. The V and J ends lost 1 base and 7 bases respectively, with 8 bases between them. CDR3 amino acids: CASSLVAGNEQFF. The CDR3 nucleotides are TGTGCCAGCAGCTTAGTCGCGGGGAATGAGCAGTTCTTC.

The V and J genes are TRBV18 and TRBJ1-3, with D hard to call. The CDR3 contains 13 residues. Germline V gives CDR1 KGHSH, CDR2 LQKENI. The V and J ends lost 2 bases and 2 bases respectively, with 4 bases between them. The CDR3 reads CASSPGTGNTIYF. The CDR3 DNA sequence: TGTGCCAGCTCACCAGGGACTGGAAACACCATATATTTT.

This clonotype has a count of ten or more. V gene TRBV7-2 combines with J gene TRBJ2-3; D is unresolved. Per germline, CDR1 SGHTA and CDR2 FQGNSA. V lost 5 bases and J lost 2, with 17 bases in between. The CDR3 extends over 16 amino acids. The CDR3 bases are TGTGCCAGCAGCGCCCCGGTGGCTAAACCCACAGATACGCAGTATTTT. It codes for CASSAPVAKPTDTQYF.

This clonotype has just a few counts. The chain couples TRBV10-3 to TRBJ1-1; the D gene is possibly TRBD1 (6 bases). This CDR3 has 15 residues. The V end was cut by 4 bases, the J end by 6 bases, with 18 bases between. Germline CDR1 ENHRY, CDR2 SYGVKD. DNA of the CDR3: TGTGCCATCAGTGGACGGGGGCGCGAGCCCCCTGAAGCTTTCTTT. This translates into CAISGRGREPPEAFF.

A few counts support this clonotype. This chain uses TRBV5-1 with TRBJ1-1, with a weak D call TRBD1 (6 bases). With 4 bases removed from V and 2 bases from J, the gap between germline ends came to 15 bases. Germline assignment: CDR1 SGHRS and CDR2 YFSETQ. CDR3 length: 15 residues. The CDR3 nucleotides read TGCGCCAGCAGCCTCGCGGGGGGCACAAACACTGAAGCTTTCTTT. It is translated as CASSLAGGTNTEAFF.

This clonotype was detected ten times or more. The rearrangement uses TRBV5-1 and TRBJ1-6; 9 bases are a match to TRBD1. The CDR3 has 13 amino acids. The trim removed 0 bases at V and 11 bases at J, leaving 0 bases unmatched. Germline CDR1 SGHRS, CDR2 YFSETQ. The CDR3 sequence: CASSLGDRAPLHF. In nucleotides, the CDR3 is TGCGCCAGCAGCTTGGGGGACAGGGCACCCCTCCACTTT.

In its sample, this clonotype was seen many times. This rearrangement joins TRBV12-3 or TRBV12-4 to TRBJ1-2; 12 nucleotides match TRBD1. The CDR3 totals 16 residues. The V gene end was trimmed by 6 bases and the J gene end by 2 bases; junction bases not matched to a gene: 7. The CDR3 spells CASRGTGGLRNYGYTF. The CDR3 coding sequence is TGTGCCAGCAGAGGGACAGGGGGCCTTCGGAACTATGGCTACACCTTC.

V usage is TRBV28 and J usage is TRBJ2-1; TRBD2 aligns across 7 bases. From germline, CDR1 is MDHEN and CDR2 SYDVKM. This CDR3 is 16 amino acids long. The junction had 10 bases not matched to a gene; V was cut back by 5 bases and J by 3 bases. The DNA for the CDR3 is TGTGCCAGCAGTCCACACAGCGGGAACGGCTACAATGAGCAGTTCTTC. It encodes CASSPHSGNGYNEQFF.

As regards this clonotype: This may stem from a read error, because a much larger clone lies one nucleotide away. The V gene is TRBV20-1, the J gene TRBJ2-7; D is possibly TRBD1 (6 bases). Germline V gives CDR1 DFQATT, CDR2 SNEGSKA (reference sequence). V dropped 7 bases and J dropped 2 bases, with 15 bases sitting between them. CDR3 length: 13 amino acids. Here the CDR3 reads CSVVRTGTYEQYF. Here the CDR3 DNA reads TGCAGTGTGGTAAGAACAGGGACCTACGAGCAGTACTTC.

This clonotype showed up many times. This chain uses TRBV20-1 with TRBJ1-1; D is perhaps TRBD1 (5 bases). V shed 0 bases and J shed 0 bases, with 11 bases lying between them. Germline CDR1 reads DFQATT; CDR2 reads SNEGSKA (reference sequence). The CDR3 has 15 residues. The CDR3: CSARDKRGMNTEAFF. CDR3 nucleotides: TGCAGTGCTAGAGATAAACGGGGGATGAACACTGAAGCTTTCTTT.

This clonotype was counted many times. The chain joins TRBV7-9 to TRBJ1-1, with no clear D. Trimming stripped 2 bases from V and 6 bases from J, with 4 bases between. Per germline, CDR1 SEHNR and CDR2 FQNEAQ (reference sequence). The CDR3 totals 11 residues. CDR3 region: CASSLFAEAFF. CDR3 bases: TGTGCCAGCAGCTTATTCGCTGAAGCTTTCTTT.

Notes on this clonotype: This clone may be a read error of a much larger clone one base away. The V and J genes are TRBV7-8 and TRBJ1-1, with unresolved D. Germline CDR1 reads SGHVS; CDR2 reads FQNEAQ. There are 17 residues in the CDR3. The V and J ends lost 5 bases and 0 bases respectively, with 19 bases between them. DNA for the CDR3: TGTGCCAGCAGCACTGTTGGGCGCGGGGTCCTGAACACTGAAGCTTTCTTT. It translates to CASSTVGRGVLNTEAFF.

As concerns this clonotype: A much more abundant neighbour one base away suggests this may be a read error. The chain recombines TRBV27 with TRBJ1-2; TRBD1 matches 7 bases. The V gene end was trimmed by 3 bases and the J gene end by 8 bases; junction bases not matched to a gene: 6. CDR3 size: 13 residues. Germline V CDR1 and CDR2: MNHEY, SMNVEV (reference sequence). The CDR3 DNA follows: TGTGCCAGCAGTTTCGTTCCAGGGGGAGGCTACACCTTC. Its translation: CASSFVPGGGYTF.

This clonotype was recorded at least ten times. J is TRBJ2-5 and V is TRBV5-6, with D perhaps matching TRBD2 (5 bases). There are 15 residues in the CDR3. In germline, CDR1 is SGHDT, CDR2 YYEEEE. The V and J ends lost 2 bases and 4 bases respectively, with 15 bases between them. The CDR3 DNA reads as TGTGCCAGCAGCTTCGAGGGAACCTTCCGAGAGACCCAGTACTTC. It yields the protein CASSFEGTFRETQYF.

This clonotype was found many times. The chain carries TRBV3-1 and TRBJ2-1, with a weak D call TRBD2 (5 bases). The V and J ends lost 0 bases and 13 bases respectively, with 19 bases between them. Germline V CDR1 and CDR2: LGHDT, YNNKEL (reference sequence). The CDR3 loop spans 15 amino acids. The CDR3 DNA reads as TGTGCCAGCAGCCAAGATAGAGGCGGGCTCACCCGTCAGTTCTTC. This gives the protein CASSQDRGGLTRQFF.

J is TRBJ1-2 and V is TRBV7-9; 9 nucleotides agree with TRBD1. The germline gives CDR1 SEHNR, CDR2 FQNEAQ (reference sequence). The CDR3 totals 16 residues. J gave up 6 bases and V 1 base, and 9 bases lay outside the gene matches. DNA of the CDR3: TGTGCCAGCAGCTTAGAAGCCCCCCGGGACAGGGATGGCTACACCTTC. Translation gives CASSLEAPRDRDGYTF.

This clonotype has a count of ten or more. The CDR3 DNA is TGTGCCAGCAGCCAAGTTGTTTTAGATACGCAGTATTTT. It yields the protein CASSQVVLDTQYF. This sequence joins TRBV3-1 and TRBJ2-3; D is uncertain. CDR1 is LGHDT, CDR2 YNNKEL, per germline (reference sequence). The CDR3 runs 13 residues. The V end lost 1 base, the J end lost 5 bases, and 7 bases lay between the germline ends.

This clonotype was detected ten times or more. The chain combines TRBV20-1 with TRBJ2-7, with TRBD1 matching 12 bases. V gave up 6 bases and J gave up 7 bases; unmatched junction bases: 13. There are 15 residues in the CDR3. From germline, CDR1 is DFQATT and CDR2 SNEGSKA (reference sequence). The chain's CDR3 is CSANDPGTGGREQYF. CDR3 in DNA: TGCAGTGCAAACGACCCCGGGACAGGGGGCAGAGAGCAGTACTTC.

This clonotype has just a few counts. J is TRBJ1-2 and V is TRBV20-1; D remains unclear. The CDR3 has 13 residues. V lost 1 base and J lost 4, with 10 bases in between. Germline V gene lookup returns CDR1 DFQATT and CDR2 SNEGSKA (reference sequence). CDR3 amino acids: CSARVAATYGYTF. The CDR3 bases are TGCAGTGCTAGAGTGGCAGCAACCTATGGCTACACCTTC.

This clonotype was seen only a few times. The V gene is TRBV6-2 or TRBV6-3, the J gene TRBJ2-5; 7 bases match TRBD2. Germline V lookup: CDR1 MNHEY, CDR2 SVGEGT. The CDR3 extends over 12 amino acids. The V segment lost 8 bases and the J segment 6 bases; nucleotides outside the gene matches: 6. CDR3 sequence: CASWDYGKTQYF. DNA of the CDR3: TGTGCCAGCTGGGACTACGGAAAGACCCAGTACTTC.

In its sample, this clonotype was seen many times. The chain employs TRBV28 and TRBJ2-1; 13 positions match TRBD2. The CDR3 spans 15 residues. From germline, CDR1 is MDHEN and CDR2 SYDVKM. Germline trimming cut 6 bases from V and 8 bases from J; bases unmatched to any gene: 7. CDR3 sequence (DNA): TGTGCCAGCAGCCTAAGGACTAGCGGGAGATATGAGCAGTTCTTC. This translates into CASSLRTSGRYEQFF.

The chain is built from TRBV12-3 or TRBV12-4 and TRBJ2-1; 7 nucleotides line up with TRBD1. V lost 6 bases, J lost 10 bases, and 12 bases stayed unmatched. There are 14 residues in the CDR3. In DNA form, the CDR3 reads TGTGCCAGCAGGACAGGGTTGGTGTCGCGGGAGCAGTTCTTC. It encodes CASRTGLVSREQFF.